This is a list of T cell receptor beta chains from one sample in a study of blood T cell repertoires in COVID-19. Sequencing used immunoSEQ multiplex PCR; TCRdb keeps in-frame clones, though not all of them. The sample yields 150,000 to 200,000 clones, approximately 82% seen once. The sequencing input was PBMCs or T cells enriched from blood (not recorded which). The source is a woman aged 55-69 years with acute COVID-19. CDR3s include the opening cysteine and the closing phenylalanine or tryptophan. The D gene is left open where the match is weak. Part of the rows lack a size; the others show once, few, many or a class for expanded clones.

CDR3 protein: CASSLEEGAFF
CDR3 DNA: TGTGCCAGCAGCTTAGAGGAGGGCGCCTTTTTT
D gene: -
V gene: TRBV11-2
clone size: -
J gene: TRBJ1-3

CDR3 protein: CASSYEGAQPQHF
CDR3 DNA: TGTGCCAGCAGTTACGAAGGGGCTCAGCCCCAGCATTTT
D gene: -
V gene: TRBV6-2/TRBV6-3
clone size: -
J gene: TRBJ1-5

CDR3 protein: CASSRGEQPQHF
CDR3 DNA: TGTGCCAGCAGTCGCGGTGAGCAGCCCCAGCATTTT
D gene: -
V gene: TRBV12-3/TRBV12-4
clone size: -
J gene: TRBJ1-5

CDR3 protein: CASSYQGDYGYTF
CDR3 DNA: TGTGCCAGCAGTTATCAGGGCGACTATGGCTACACCTTC
D gene: -
V gene: TRBV6-5
clone size: once
J gene: TRBJ1-2

CDR3 protein: CASIPSIRGQYSNQPQHF
CDR3 DNA: TGTGCCAGTATCCCCTCCATACGAGGACAGTATAGCAATCAGCCCCAGCATTTT
D gene: -
V gene: TRBV19
clone size: -
J gene: TRBJ1-5

CDR3 protein: CASSAGTSGHNEQFF
CDR3 DNA: TGTGCCAGCAGCGCAGGGACTAGCGGGCACAATGAGCAGTTCTTC
D gene: TRBD2
V gene: TRBV9
clone size: -
J gene: TRBJ2-1

CDR3 protein: CASSLKFEGTEQYF
CDR3 DNA: TGTGCCAGCAGCTTAAAGTTCGAGGGAACGGAGCAGTACTTC
D gene: -
V gene: TRBV7-2
clone size: -
J gene: TRBJ2-7

CDR3 protein: CASSHGSSYNEQFF
CDR3 DNA: TGTGCCAGCAGCCACGGGAGCTCCTACAATGAGCAGTTCTTC
D gene: -
V gene: TRBV5-4
clone size: -
J gene: TRBJ2-1

CDR3 protein: CASSPPQGRETQYF
CDR3 DNA: TGTGCCAGCAGCCCTCCGCAGGGCCGGGAGACCCAGTACTTC
D gene: -
V gene: TRBV7-9
clone size: -
J gene: TRBJ2-5

CDR3 protein: CARRCGQGARYGYTF
CDR3 DNA: TGTGCCAGAAGATGCGGACAGGGGGCGCGGTATGGCTACACCTTC
D gene: TRBD1
V gene: TRBV5-3
clone size: -
J gene: TRBJ1-2

CDR3 protein: CASSQWLRAPLHF
CDR3 DNA: TGCGCCAGCAGCCAGTGGTTGAGGGCACCCCTCCACTTT
D gene: -
V gene: TRBV4-3
clone size: once
J gene: TRBJ1-6

CDR3 protein: CASSRPPGNQPQHF
CDR3 DNA: TGTGCCAGTAGTCGACCCCCGGGGAATCAGCCCCAGCATTTT
D gene: -
V gene: TRBV19
clone size: -
J gene: TRBJ1-5

CDR3 protein: CASSYSPQGMVYGYTF
CDR3 DNA: TGTGCCAGCAGTTACTCTCCACAGGGGATGGTGTATGGCTACACCTTC
D gene: TRBD1
V gene: TRBV6-5
clone size: -
J gene: TRBJ1-2

CDR3 protein: CASSPLTGGAGTDTQYF
CDR3 DNA: TGTGCCAGCAGCCCCCTAACAGGGGGCGCGGGCACAGATACGCAGTATTTT
D gene: TRBD1
V gene: TRBV6-2/TRBV6-3
clone size: -
J gene: TRBJ2-3

CDR3 protein: CASTPTWTANYGYTF
CDR3 DNA: TGTGCCAGCACCCCCACCTGGACAGCTAACTATGGCTACACCTTC
D gene: -
V gene: TRBV6-5
clone size: -
J gene: TRBJ1-2

CDR3 protein: CASSFSPGKPQHF
CDR3 DNA: TGTGCCAGCAGCTTTTCGCCAGGGAAGCCCCAGCATTTT
D gene: -
V gene: TRBV7-2
clone size: -
J gene: TRBJ1-5

CDR3 protein: CAIGGNNQPQHF
CDR3 DNA: TGTGCCATCGGAGGCAACAATCAGCCCCAGCATTTT
D gene: -
V gene: TRBV10-3
clone size: -
J gene: TRBJ1-5

CDR3 protein: CASSTRGTANTGELFF
CDR3 DNA: TGTGCCAGCAGCACCCGGGGGACAGCGAACACCGGGGAGCTGTTTTTT
D gene: -
V gene: TRBV11-2
clone size: few
J gene: TRBJ2-2

CDR3 protein: CAWSVLEQGNSPLHF
CDR3 DNA: TGTGCCTGGAGTGTACTTGAACAGGGGAATTCACCCCTCCACTTT
D gene: TRBD1
V gene: TRBV30
clone size: -
J gene: TRBJ1-6

CDR3 protein: CATSRGTGVTGELFF
CDR3 DNA: TGTGCCACCAGCAGAGGGACAGGGGTGACCGGGGAGCTGTTTTTT
D gene: TRBD1
V gene: TRBV15
clone size: -
J gene: TRBJ2-2

CDR3 protein: CASTQGSGNTIYF
CDR3 DNA: TGCGCCAGCACTCAGGGGTCGGGAAACACCATATATTTT
D gene: -
V gene: TRBV5-1
clone size: once
J gene: TRBJ1-3

CDR3 protein: CASSPRGGRTSSYNEQFF
CDR3 DNA: TGTGCCAGCAGCCCACGGGGTGGGCGGACTAGCTCCTACAATGAGCAGTTCTTC
D gene: TRBD2
V gene: TRBV5-4
clone size: -
J gene: TRBJ2-1

CDR3 protein: CASSRESGTGGLKSPLHF
CDR3 DNA: TGTGCCAGCAGCCGAGAATCCGGGACAGGGGGGCTTAAATCACCCCTCCACTTT
D gene: TRBD1
V gene: TRBV6-6
clone size: few
J gene: TRBJ1-6

CDR3 protein: CAIGQGRTANTEAFF
CDR3 DNA: TGTGCCATCGGGCAGGGACGGACAGCGAACACTGAAGCTTTCTTT
D gene: -
V gene: TRBV10-3
clone size: -
J gene: TRBJ1-1

CDR3 protein: CASSLLAGPNEQFF
CDR3 DNA: TGTGCCAGCTCACTCTTAGCGGGGCCTAATGAGCAGTTCTTC
D gene: TRBD2
V gene: TRBV18
clone size: once
J gene: TRBJ2-1

CDR3 protein: CASRNPGQGDGELFF
CDR3 DNA: TGTGCCAGCCGTAATCCGGGACAGGGGGACGGGGAGCTGTTTTTT
D gene: TRBD1
V gene: TRBV27
clone size: once
J gene: TRBJ2-2

CDR3 protein: CASSAQGADQPQHF
CDR3 DNA: TGTGCCAGCAGCGCACAGGGGGCAGACCAGCCCCAGCATTTT
D gene: TRBD1
V gene: TRBV6-5
clone size: -
J gene: TRBJ1-5

CDR3 protein: CASSYPLNTEAFF
CDR3 DNA: TGTGCCAGCAGTTACCCTTTAAACACTGAAGCTTTCTTT
D gene: -
V gene: TRBV6-2/TRBV6-3
clone size: -
J gene: TRBJ1-1

CDR3 protein: CASSVGQLNEKLFF
CDR3 DNA: TGTGCCAGCAGCGTGGGACAGTTAAACGAAAAACTGTTTTTT
D gene: TRBD1
V gene: TRBV3-1/TRBV3-2
clone size: -
J gene: TRBJ1-4

CDR3 protein: CATSSGGAAEQFF
CDR3 DNA: TGTGCCACCTCTAGCGGGGGGGCAGCTGAGCAGTTCTTC
D gene: TRBD2
V gene: TRBV10-3
clone size: -
J gene: TRBJ2-1

CDR3 protein: CASSLIFKRIPRKNIQYF
CDR3 DNA: TGTGCCAGCAGCTTAATATTCAAGAGGATCCCCCGCAAAAACATTCAGTACTTC
D gene: -
V gene: TRBV7-9
clone size: -
J gene: TRBJ2-4

CDR3 protein: CASSDRDRKGGELFF
CDR3 DNA: TGTGCCAGCAGTGACCGGGACAGGAAAGGCGGGGAGCTGTTTTTT
D gene: TRBD1
V gene: TRBV6-2/TRBV6-3
clone size: -
J gene: TRBJ2-2

CDR3 protein: CASSLAGTDYGYTF
CDR3 DNA: TGTGCCAGCAGTTTAGCCGGGACAGACTATGGCTACACCTTC
D gene: TRBD1
V gene: TRBV28
clone size: -
J gene: TRBJ1-2

CDR3 protein: CASSEAGAQAHEQYF
CDR3 DNA: TGTGCCAGCAGCGAGGCGGGAGCCCAAGCCCACGAGCAGTACTTC
D gene: TRBD2
V gene: TRBV7-6
clone size: once
J gene: TRBJ2-7

CDR3 protein: CASSQGWRLGGTEAFF
CDR3 DNA: TGCGCCAGCAGCCAAGGTTGGCGGCTGGGGGGGACTGAAGCTTTCTTT
D gene: -
V gene: TRBV4-3
clone size: -
J gene: TRBJ1-1

CDR3 protein: CAWRAGQTSYEQYF
CDR3 DNA: TGTGCCTGGAGGGCAGGGCAGACCTCCTACGAGCAGTACTTC
D gene: -
V gene: TRBV30
clone size: -
J gene: TRBJ2-7

CDR3 protein: CASSTLGLGYGYTF
CDR3 DNA: TGTGCCAGTAGTACCCTTGGGCTCGGCTATGGCTACACCTTC
D gene: -
V gene: TRBV19
clone size: -
J gene: TRBJ1-2

CDR3 protein: CSASWQIDTEAFF
CDR3 DNA: TGCAGTGCTAGTTGGCAGATCGACACTGAAGCTTTCTTT
D gene: -
V gene: TRBV20-1
clone size: -
J gene: TRBJ1-1

CDR3 protein: CASAPGLASNEQFF
CDR3 DNA: TGTGCCAGTGCACCGGGACTAGCCAGCAATGAGCAGTTCTTC
D gene: TRBD2
V gene: TRBV6-4
clone size: -
J gene: TRBJ2-1

CDR3 protein: CAIGAATNEKLFF
CDR3 DNA: TGTGCCATCGGGGCGGCAACTAATGAAAAACTGTTTTTT
D gene: -
V gene: TRBV10-3
clone size: -
J gene: TRBJ1-4

CDR3 protein: CASRGARGPEAFF
CDR3 DNA: TGTGCCAGCAGGGGGGCGAGGGGTCCGGAAGCTTTCTTT
D gene: -
V gene: TRBV6-5
clone size: -
J gene: TRBJ1-1

CDR3 protein: CASSSPASTSEQYF
CDR3 DNA: TGTGCCAGCAGTTCGCCGGCTAGCACCAGTGAGCAGTACTTC
D gene: -
V gene: TRBV28
clone size: -
J gene: TRBJ2-7

CDR3 protein: CARISGQGARKNEQFF
CDR3 DNA: TGTGCCAGGATATCGGGACAGGGGGCTAGAAAAAATGAGCAGTTCTTC
D gene: TRBD1
V gene: TRBV27
clone size: -
J gene: TRBJ2-1

CDR3 protein: CAWSRQGINEKLFF
CDR3 DNA: TGTGCCTGGAGTAGGCAGGGTATTAATGAAAAACTGTTTTTT
D gene: -
V gene: TRBV30
clone size: few
J gene: TRBJ1-4

CDR3 protein: CAISAGDHSGNTIYF
CDR3 DNA: TGTGCCATCAGTGCAGGGGACCACTCTGGAAACACCATATATTTT
D gene: -
V gene: TRBV10-3
clone size: -
J gene: TRBJ1-3

CDR3 protein: CASSVAGEGRNIQYF
CDR3 DNA: TGTGCCAGCAGCGTAGCCGGGGAGGGTAGGAACATTCAGTACTTC
D gene: TRBD2
V gene: TRBV9
clone size: -
J gene: TRBJ2-4

CDR3 protein: CSVEDLPRTSDGEQFF
CDR3 DNA: TGCAGCGTTGAAGATCTTCCGCGGACTAGCGACGGTGAGCAGTTCTTC
D gene: TRBD2
V gene: TRBV29-1
clone size: -
J gene: TRBJ2-1

CDR3 protein: CASSRGLINTEAFF
CDR3 DNA: TGTGCCAGCAGCCGCGGACTTATAAACACTGAAGCTTTCTTT
D gene: -
V gene: TRBV6-6
clone size: -
J gene: TRBJ1-1

CDR3 protein: CASSESWTVHSGNTIYF
CDR3 DNA: TGCGCCAGCAGTGAGTCGTGGACAGTCCACTCTGGAAACACCATATATTTT
D gene: -
V gene: TRBV10-2
clone size: -
J gene: TRBJ1-3

CDR3 protein: CASSMTSGSSYEQYF
CDR3 DNA: TGTGCCAGCAGCATGACTAGCGGGAGCTCCTACGAGCAGTACTTC
D gene: TRBD2
V gene: TRBV13
clone size: many
J gene: TRBJ2-7

CDR3 protein: CASSSTKAGDSSSGNTIYF
CDR3 DNA: TGTGCCAGCAGCTCAACGAAGGCGGGGGATTCGAGCTCTGGAAACACCATATATTTT
D gene: -
V gene: TRBV11-3
clone size: -
J gene: TRBJ1-3

CDR3 protein: CASTPGLEGSPDTQYF
CDR3 DNA: TGTGCCAGCACCCCTGGACTAGAGGGCTCGCCAGATACGCAGTATTTT
D gene: TRBD2
V gene: TRBV5-4
clone size: -
J gene: TRBJ2-3

CDR3 protein: CASSPDREVKPYEQYF
CDR3 DNA: TGTGCCAGCAGTCCAGACAGGGAGGTAAAACCATACGAGCAGTACTTC
D gene: -
V gene: TRBV27
clone size: -
J gene: TRBJ2-7